This TCR beta chain was captured by sequencing in a study of blood T cell repertoires in COVID-19. Germline V gives CDR1 WNHNN, CDR2 SYGVQD (reference sequence). Losses at the gene ends were 1 base for V and 5 bases for J; bases not matched to a gene: 11. The CDR3 is made up of 17 amino acids. Clones were sequenced by immunoSEQ multiplex PCR, and TCRdb holds only the in-frame ones, with some missing. Counted here are over 200,000 clones, roughly 80% occurring once; the ten biggest clones make up approximately 2%. This clone was picked up one time. The material sequenced was PBMCs or T cells enriched from blood (not recorded which). The receptor was isolated from a man aged 60-69 years who had recovered from COVID-19. This chain joins TRBV10-1 and TRBJ2-1, with TRBD1 identical over 7 bases. The CDR3 nucleotides read TGCGCCAGCAGTGAGTATTTTATGGGGACAGAGAACAATGAGCAGTTCTTC. It encodes CASSEYFMGTENNEQFF.